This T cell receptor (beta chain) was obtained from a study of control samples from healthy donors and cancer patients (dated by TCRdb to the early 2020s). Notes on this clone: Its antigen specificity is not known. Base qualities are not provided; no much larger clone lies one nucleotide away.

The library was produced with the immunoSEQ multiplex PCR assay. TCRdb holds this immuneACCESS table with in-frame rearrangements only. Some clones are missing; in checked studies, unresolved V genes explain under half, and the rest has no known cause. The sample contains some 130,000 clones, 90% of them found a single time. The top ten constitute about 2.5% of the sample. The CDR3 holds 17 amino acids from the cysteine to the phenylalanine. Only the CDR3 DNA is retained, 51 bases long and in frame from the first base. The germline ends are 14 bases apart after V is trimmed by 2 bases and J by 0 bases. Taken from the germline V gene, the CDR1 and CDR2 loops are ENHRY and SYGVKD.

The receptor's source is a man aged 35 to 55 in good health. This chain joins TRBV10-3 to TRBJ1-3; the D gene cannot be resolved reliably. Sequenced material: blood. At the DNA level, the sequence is TGTGCCATCAGTGAGCTTGGCACAGTGAGCTCTGGAAACACCATATATTTT. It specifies CAISELGTVSSGNTIYF.